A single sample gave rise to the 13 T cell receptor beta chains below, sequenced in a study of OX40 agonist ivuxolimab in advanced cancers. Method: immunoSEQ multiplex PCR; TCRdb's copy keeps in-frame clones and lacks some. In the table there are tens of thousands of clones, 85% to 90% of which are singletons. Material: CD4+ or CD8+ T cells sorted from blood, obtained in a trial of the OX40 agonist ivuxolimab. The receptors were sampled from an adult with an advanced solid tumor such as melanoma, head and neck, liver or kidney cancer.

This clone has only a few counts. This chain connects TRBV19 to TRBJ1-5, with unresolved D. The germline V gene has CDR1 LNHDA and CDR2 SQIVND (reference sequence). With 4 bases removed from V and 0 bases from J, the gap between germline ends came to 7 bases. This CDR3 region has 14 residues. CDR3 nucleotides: TGTGCCAGTAGTACAGACTATAGCAATCAGCCCCAGCATTTT. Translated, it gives CASSTDYSNQPQHF.

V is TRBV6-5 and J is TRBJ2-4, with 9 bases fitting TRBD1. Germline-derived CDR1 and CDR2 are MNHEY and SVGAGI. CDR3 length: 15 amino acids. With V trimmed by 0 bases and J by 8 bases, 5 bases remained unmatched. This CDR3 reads CASSYSTGGSDIQYF. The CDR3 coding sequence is TGTGCCAGCAGTTACTCGACAGGGGGTTCCGACATTCAGTACTTC.

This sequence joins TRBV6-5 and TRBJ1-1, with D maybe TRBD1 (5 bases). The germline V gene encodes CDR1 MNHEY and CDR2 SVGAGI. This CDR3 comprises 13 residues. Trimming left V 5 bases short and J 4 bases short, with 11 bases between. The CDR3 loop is CASSPGGFTEAFF. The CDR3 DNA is TGTGCCAGCAGTCCGGGGGGATTCACTGAAGCTTTCTTT.

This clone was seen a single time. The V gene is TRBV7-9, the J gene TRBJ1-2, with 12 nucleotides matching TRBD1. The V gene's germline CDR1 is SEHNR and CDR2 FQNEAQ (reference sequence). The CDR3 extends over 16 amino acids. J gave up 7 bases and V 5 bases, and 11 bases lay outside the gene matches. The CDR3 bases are TGTGCCAGCAGCACGTCGGGACAGGGGGCGAATGGTGGCTACACCTTC. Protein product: CASSTSGQGANGGYTF.

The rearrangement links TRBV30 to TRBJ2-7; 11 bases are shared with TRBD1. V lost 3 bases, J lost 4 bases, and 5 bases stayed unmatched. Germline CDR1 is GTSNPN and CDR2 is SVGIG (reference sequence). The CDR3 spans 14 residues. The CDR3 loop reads CAWSVGTGGYEQYF. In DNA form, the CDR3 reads TGTGCCTGGAGCGTCGGGACAGGGGGGTACGAGCAGTACTTC.

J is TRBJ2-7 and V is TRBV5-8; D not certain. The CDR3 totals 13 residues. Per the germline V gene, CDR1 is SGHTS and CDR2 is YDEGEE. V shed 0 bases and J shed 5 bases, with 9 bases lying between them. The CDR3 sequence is CASSLVGTNEQYF. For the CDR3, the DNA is TGTGCCAGCAGCTTGGTGGGTACCAACGAGCAGTACTTC.

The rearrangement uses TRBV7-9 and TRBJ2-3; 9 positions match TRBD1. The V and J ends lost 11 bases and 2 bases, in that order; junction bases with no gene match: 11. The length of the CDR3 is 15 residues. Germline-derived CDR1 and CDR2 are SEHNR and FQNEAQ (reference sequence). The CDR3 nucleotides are TGTGCCGCGCAGGAAGACAGGGGGAACACAGATACGCAGTATTTT. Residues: CAAQEDRGNTDTQYF.

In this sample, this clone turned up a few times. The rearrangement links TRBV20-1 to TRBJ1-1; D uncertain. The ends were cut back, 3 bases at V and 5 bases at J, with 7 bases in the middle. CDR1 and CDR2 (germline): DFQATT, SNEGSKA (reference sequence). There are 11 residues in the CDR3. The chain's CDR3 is CSARWGTEAFF. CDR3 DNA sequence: TGCAGTGCTAGGTGGGGAACTGAAGCTTTCTTT.

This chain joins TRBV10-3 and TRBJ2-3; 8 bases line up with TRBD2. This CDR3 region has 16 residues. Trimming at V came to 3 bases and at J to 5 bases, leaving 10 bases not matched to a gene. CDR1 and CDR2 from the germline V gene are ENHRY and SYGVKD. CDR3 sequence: CAISDVRGGARDTQYF. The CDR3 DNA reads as TGTGCCATCAGTGATGTCCGGGGGGGGGCCAGAGATACGCAGTATTTT.

CDR3 nucleotides: TGTGCCAGCAGCCAGGGACGGGCTATTGTAGGGCAAGAGACCCAGTACTTC. Translated: CASSQGRAIVGQETQYF. This chain uses TRBV4-2 with TRBJ2-5; D could derive from TRBD1 or TRBD2 (5 bases each). V lost 3 bases and J lost 2, with 19 bases in between. This CDR3 has 17 residues. The germline V gene encodes CDR1 LGHNA and CDR2 YNFKEQ.

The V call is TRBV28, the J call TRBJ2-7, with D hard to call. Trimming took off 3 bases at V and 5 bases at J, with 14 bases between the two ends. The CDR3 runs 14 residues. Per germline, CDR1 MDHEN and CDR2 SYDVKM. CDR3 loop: CASSFPPFLNEQYF. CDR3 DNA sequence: TGTGCCAGCAGTTTTCCTCCCTTCCTGAACGAGCAGTACTTC.

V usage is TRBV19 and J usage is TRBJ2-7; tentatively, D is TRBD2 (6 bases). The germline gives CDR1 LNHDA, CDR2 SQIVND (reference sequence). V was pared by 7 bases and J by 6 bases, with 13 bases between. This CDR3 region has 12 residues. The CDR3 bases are TGTGCCAGTACTTATGTGGGGGGCGAGCAGTACTTC. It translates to CASTYVGGEQYF.

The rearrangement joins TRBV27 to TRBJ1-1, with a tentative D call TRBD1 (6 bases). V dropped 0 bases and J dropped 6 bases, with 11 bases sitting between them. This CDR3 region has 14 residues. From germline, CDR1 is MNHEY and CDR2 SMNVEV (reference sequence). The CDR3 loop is CASSLSGRGPEAFF. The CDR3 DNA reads TGTGCCAGCAGTTTATCGGGGCGGGGGCCTGAAGCTTTCTTT.